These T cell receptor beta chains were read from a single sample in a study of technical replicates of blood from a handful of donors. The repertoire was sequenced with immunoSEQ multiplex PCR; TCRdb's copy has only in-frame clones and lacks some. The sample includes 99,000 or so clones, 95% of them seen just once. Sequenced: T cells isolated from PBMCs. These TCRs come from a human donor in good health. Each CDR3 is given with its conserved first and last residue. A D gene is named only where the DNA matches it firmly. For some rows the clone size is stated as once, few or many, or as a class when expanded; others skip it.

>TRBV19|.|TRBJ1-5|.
CASSIWEGGNQPQHF
TGTGCCAGTAGTATATGGGAGGGTGGCAATCAGCCCCAGCATTTT
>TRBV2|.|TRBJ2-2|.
CASSEGRVANTGELFF
TGTGCCAGCAGTGAAGGCAGGGTGGCGAACACCGGGGAGCTGTTTTTT
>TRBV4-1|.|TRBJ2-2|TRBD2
CASSPPGLGKTGELFF
TGCGCCAGCAGCCCCCCGGGACTAGGGAAAACCGGGGAGCTGTTTTTT
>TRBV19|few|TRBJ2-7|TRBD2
CASGTSADYEQYF
TGTGCCAGTGGGACTAGCGCGGACTACGAGCAGTACTTC
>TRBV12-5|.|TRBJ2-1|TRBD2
CASGWRLAGSDEQFF
TGTGCTAGTGGTTGGCGACTAGCGGGATCAGATGAGCAGTTCTTC
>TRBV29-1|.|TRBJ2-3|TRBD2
CSGRLAGSTDTQYF
TGCAGCGGTCGACTAGCGGGAAGCACAGATACGCAGTATTTT
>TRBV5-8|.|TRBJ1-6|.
CASSHRDRNSPLHF
TGTGCCAGCAGCCACAGGGATCGGAATTCACCCCTCCACTTT
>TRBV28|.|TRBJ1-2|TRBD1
CASTSGQGADNYGYTF
TGTGCCAGCACCTCCGGGCAGGGGGCAGACAACTATGGCTACACCTTC
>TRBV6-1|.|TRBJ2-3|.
CASSEGGPGTDTQYF
TGTGCCAGCAGTGAAGGTGGTCCGGGAACAGATACGCAGTATTTT
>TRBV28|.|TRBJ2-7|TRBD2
CASGGTSNMGEQYF
TGTGCCAGCGGGGGGACTAGCAACATGGGGGAGCAGTACTTC
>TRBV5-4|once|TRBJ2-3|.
CASSEGGPSTDTQYF
TGTGCCAGCAGCGAGGGAGGACCTAGCACAGATACGCAGTATTTT
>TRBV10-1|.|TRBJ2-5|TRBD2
CASSDSLAGVRETQYF
TGCGCCAGCAGTGATTCACTAGCGGGAGTGAGAGAGACCCAGTACTTC
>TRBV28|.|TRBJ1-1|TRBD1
CASSLIMGTGRNTEAFF
TGTGCCAGCAGTTTAATCATGGGGACAGGCAGAAACACTGAAGCTTTCTTT
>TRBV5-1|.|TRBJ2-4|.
CASSLVAGTKNIQYF
TGCGCCAGCAGCTTGGTTGCGGGGACCAAAAACATTCAGTACTTC
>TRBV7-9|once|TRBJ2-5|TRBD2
CASSPAGGVKTQYF
TGTGCCAGCAGCCCAGCGGGAGGGGTGAAGACCCAGTACTTC
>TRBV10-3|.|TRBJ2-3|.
CAIKDSLGTDTQYF
TGTGCCATCAAAGACTCCTTAGGCACAGATACGCAGTATTTT
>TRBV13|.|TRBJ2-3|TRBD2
CASSRLGLAGGDTQYF
TGTGCCAGCAGCCGACTAGGACTAGCGGGAGGGGATACGCAGTATTTT
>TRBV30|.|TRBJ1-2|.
CAWSVFEGTLGGYTF
TGTGCCTGGAGTGTATTTGAGGGCACCCTCGGAGGCTACACCTTC
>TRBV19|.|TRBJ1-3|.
CASRRGGDSGNTIYF
TGTGCCAGTAGAAGGGGGGGAGACTCTGGAAACACCATATATTTT
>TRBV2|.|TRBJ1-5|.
CASRQGSNQPQHF
TGTGCCAGCAGACAGGGAAGCAATCAGCCCCAGCATTTT
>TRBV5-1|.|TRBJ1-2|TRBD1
CASSLAPAGQGSLANYGYTF
TGCGCCAGCAGCTTGGCCCCCGCCGGACAGGGGTCCTTAGCTAACTATGGCTACACCTTC
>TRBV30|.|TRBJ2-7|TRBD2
CAWNNGGAEYEQYF
TGTGCCTGGAATAACGGGGGGGCGGAGTACGAGCAGTACTTC
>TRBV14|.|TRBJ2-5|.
CASSRFGFGGQETQYF
TGTGCCAGCAGCCGGTTCGGGTTTGGGGGGCAAGAGACCCAGTACTTC
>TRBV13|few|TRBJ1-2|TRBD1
CASSRGDRGSYGYTF
TGTGCCAGCAGCCGAGGGGACAGGGGAAGCTATGGCTACACCTTC
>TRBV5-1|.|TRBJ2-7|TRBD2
CASRLLADGNEQYF
TGCGCCAGCAGATTGCTAGCGGACGGGAACGAGCAGTACTTC
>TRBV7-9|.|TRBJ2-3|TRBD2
CASSWTSGRNTDTQYF
TGTGCCAGCAGTTGGACTAGCGGGAGGAACACAGATACGCAGTATTTT
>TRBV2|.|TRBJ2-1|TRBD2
CASRPLAGLYNEQFF
TGTGCCAGCAGGCCTCTAGCGGGACTTTACAATGAGCAGTTCTTC
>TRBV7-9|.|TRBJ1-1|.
CASSEAGETFF
TGTGCCAGCAGCGAAGCTGGTGAAACTTTCTTT
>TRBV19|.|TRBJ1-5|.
CASSPISAGYSNQPQHF
TGTGCCAGTAGTCCTATATCCGCAGGATATAGCAATCAGCCCCAGCATTTT
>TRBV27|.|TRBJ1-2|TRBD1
CASSSGQGYTF
TGTGCCAGCAGTTCGGGACAGGGCTACACCTTC
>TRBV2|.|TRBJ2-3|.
CASSGLDYSTDTQYF
TGTGCCAGCAGTGGATTGGACTATAGCACAGATACGCAGTATTTT
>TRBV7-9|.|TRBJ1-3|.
CASSLLVRSGNTIYF
TGTGCCAGCAGCTTATTGGTGCGGTCCGGAAACACCATATATTTT
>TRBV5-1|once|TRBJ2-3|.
CASSLDIVDTQYF
TGCGCCAGCAGCTTGGATATCGTAGATACGCAGTATTTT
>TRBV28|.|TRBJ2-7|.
CASSLPGLYEQYF
TGTGCCAGCAGTCTTCCGGGGTTATACGAGCAGTACTTC
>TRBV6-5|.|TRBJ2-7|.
CASSSWTPSSYEQYF
TGTGCCAGCAGTTCTTGGACTCCCAGCTCCTACGAGCAGTACTTC
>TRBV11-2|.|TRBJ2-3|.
CASRNREDTQYF
TGTGCCAGCAGGAACAGGGAGGATACGCAGTATTTT
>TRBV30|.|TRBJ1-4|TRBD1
CAWNTGGNEKLFF
TGTGCCTGGAACACAGGGGGGAATGAAAAACTGTTTTTT
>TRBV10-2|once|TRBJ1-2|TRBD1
CASSESRTGIYGYTF
TGCGCCAGCAGTGAGTCGAGGACAGGGATCTATGGCTACACCTTC
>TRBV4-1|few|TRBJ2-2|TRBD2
CASSQVPSGRRSGELFF
TGCGCCAGCAGCCAAGTCCCTAGCGGGAGAAGGAGCGGGGAGCTGTTTTTT
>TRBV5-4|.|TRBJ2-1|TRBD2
CASSRYLAGGPSNEQFF
TGTGCCAGCAGCCGTTATTTAGCGGGAGGGCCGTCCAATGAGCAGTTCTTC
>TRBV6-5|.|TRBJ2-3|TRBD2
CASSYLLAGGPDTQYF
TGTGCCAGCAGTTACCTACTAGCGGGAGGCCCAGATACGCAGTATTTT
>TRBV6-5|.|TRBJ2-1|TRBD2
CASRRTSGSSWEQFF
TGTGCCAGCAGGAGGACTAGCGGGAGCAGCTGGGAGCAGTTCTTC
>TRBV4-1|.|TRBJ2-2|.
CASSQKSTGELFF
TGCGCCAGCAGCCAAAAATCTACCGGGGAGCTGTTTTTT
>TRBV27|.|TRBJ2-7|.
CASSFSGQGSYEQYF
TGTGCCAGCAGTTTCTCCGGCCAGGGGTCCTACGAGCAGTACTTC
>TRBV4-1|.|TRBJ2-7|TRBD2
CASSDPLAGEYEQYF
TGCGCCAGCAGCGACCCACTAGCGGGAGAGTACGAGCAGTACTTC
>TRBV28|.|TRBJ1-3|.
CASSLGQNSGNTIYF
TGTGCCAGCAGTTTGGGGCAGAACTCTGGAAACACCATATATTTT
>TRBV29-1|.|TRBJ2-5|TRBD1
CSALGQYQETQYF
TGCAGCGCCCTGGGACAGTACCAAGAGACCCAGTACTTC
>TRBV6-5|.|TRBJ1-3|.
CASSYSTTGNTIYF
TGTGCCAGCAGTTACTCGACTACTGGAAACACCATATATTTT
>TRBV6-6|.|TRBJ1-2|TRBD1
CASSKTGTEYGYTF
TGTGCCAGCAGTAAAACCGGGACAGAATATGGCTACACCTTC
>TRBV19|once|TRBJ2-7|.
CAVGSRGTAYEQYF
TGTGCCGTTGGTTCCCGCGGGACAGCCTACGAGCAGTACTTC
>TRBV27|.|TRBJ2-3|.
CASRAAADTQYF
TGTGCCAGCAGGGCAGCGGCAGATACGCAGTATTTT
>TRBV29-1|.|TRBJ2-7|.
CSVEGFESGTYEQYF
TGCAGCGTTGAGGGCTTTGAATCCGGAACCTACGAGCAGTACTTC
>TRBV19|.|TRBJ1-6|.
CASSTGMENSPLHF
TGTGCCAGTAGTACCGGGATGGAGAATTCACCCCTCCACTTT
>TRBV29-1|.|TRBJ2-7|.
CSVRGSYEQYF
TGCAGCGTTCGGGGTTCCTACGAGCAGTACTTC